The 20 T cell receptor beta chains listed next were all sequenced from one sample in a study of shared clonotypes between healthy human individuals. Naive CD8 cells were CD45RO-negative, positively selected for CCR7, excluding terminally differentiated effector memory CD45RA+ cells. The method was immunoSEQ multiplex PCR; TCRdb's version includes in-frame clones alone and lacks a portion of them. The table records around 650,000 clones, around 96% of them present only once. The sequenced sample consisted of naive CD8+ T cells sorted from blood. The receptors originated from a woman in her twenties or thirties in good health.

The genes are TRBV7-2 and TRBJ2-7, with 10 bases aligning to TRBD2. CDR3 length: 16 amino acids. CDR1 and CDR2 from the germline V gene are SGHTA and FQGNSA. Trimming removed 1 base from V and 6 bases from J; junction bases left unmatched: 9. The CDR3 protein is CASSLDFLAGEGEQYF. CDR3 nucleotide sequence: TGTGCCAGCAGCTTAGATTTTCTAGCGGGAGAAGGCGAGCAGTACTTC.

V and J are TRBV5-4 and TRBJ2-7, with TRBD2 as a possible D gene (5 bases). The germline V gene encodes CDR1 SGHNT and CDR2 YYREEE (reference sequence). The V end was cut by 5 bases, the J end by 1 base, with 10 bases between. CDR3 length equals 13 residues. In DNA, the CDR3 is TGTGCCAGCAGACTAGGTGGTTCCTACGAGCAGTACTTC. Encoded protein: CASRLGGSYEQYF. Full variable domain (rest looked up from reference TRBV5-4 and TRBJ2-7): ETGVTQSPTHLIKTRGQQVTLRCSSQSGHNTVSWYQQALGQGPQFIFQYYREEENGRGNFPPRFSGLQFPNYSSELNVNALELDDSALYLCASRLGGSYEQYFGPGTRLTVT.

In DNA form, the CDR3 reads TGTGCCAGCAGTGAGGGGACAGGTCCCCGGGGGACTGAAGCTTTCTTT. This codes for CASSEGTGPRGTEAFF. The chain couples TRBV2 to TRBJ1-1; 8 nucleotides line up with TRBD1. Germline trimming cut 3 bases from V and 5 bases from J; bases unmatched to any gene: 11. The CDR3 is made up of 16 amino acids. The germline V gene has CDR1 SNHLY and CDR2 FYNNEI.

The rearrangement joins TRBV25-1 to TRBJ1-1; 10 bases are a match to TRBD1. The V gene's germline CDR1 is MGHDK and CDR2 SYGVNS. The CDR3 is 15 residues long. V shed 8 bases, J shed 4 bases, and the junction held 10 bases outside the gene matches. The CDR3 DNA follows: TGTGCCAGCGGCCGGGACAGGGGATATGGCACTGAAGCTTTCTTT. This translates into CASGRDRGYGTEAFF.

Only one count was recorded for this clone. The gene calls are TRBV27 and TRBJ1-2, with D tentatively TRBD1 (5 bases). The V and J ends lost 2 bases and 1 base respectively, with 11 bases between them. The CDR3 sequence is 15 residues long. Germline CDR1 and CDR2: MNHEY and SMNVEV (reference sequence). The CDR3 protein is CASSLKGGGNYGYTF. CDR3 bases: TGTGCCAGCAGTTTAAAGGGCGGGGGTAACTATGGCTACACCTTC.

The V and J genes are TRBV28 and TRBJ1-2; possibly TRBD1 for D (6 bases). The CDR3 has 13 amino acids. CDR1 is MDHEN, CDR2 SYDVKM, per germline. The V end lost 7 bases, the J end lost 10 bases, and 19 bases lay between the germline ends. In nucleotides, the CDR3 is TGTGCCAGCACCCTCATAGCGGGGGCAGACTACACCTTC. Its protein product is CASTLIAGADYTF.

In its sample, this clone was seen once. The V gene is TRBV7-2, the J gene TRBJ2-1, with TRBD1 identical over 7 bases. Germline lookup yields CDR1 SGHTA and CDR2 FQGNSA. J lost 8 bases, V lost 2 bases, and 15 bases had no gene match. CDR3 length equals 17 residues. The CDR3 DNA reads TGTGCCAGCAGCTTAATGGGTGGGCCTCCCCAGGGGGATGAGCAGTTCTTC. This codes for CASSLMGGPPQGDEQFF.

The V gene is TRBV28, the J gene TRBJ2-7, with 7 bases identical to TRBD1. Germline CDR1 reads MDHEN; CDR2 reads SYDVKM. This CDR3 has 17 residues. J lost 4 bases, V lost 2 bases, and 14 bases had no gene match. CDR3 nucleotides: TGTGCCAGCAGTTTAGCTGGAAAGGGGGCGCTTGTTTACGAGCAGTACTTC. Its translation is CASSLAGKGALVYEQYF.

A single count supports this clone. V gene TRBV10-3 combines with J gene TRBJ2-7; D is ambiguous. V was clipped by 8 bases and J by 5 bases, with 13 bases between them. The CDR3 runs to 12 residues. The germline V gene has CDR1 ENHRY and CDR2 SYGVKD. CDR3 in amino acids: CAIGPVSHEQYF. CDR3 nucleotides: TGTGCCATCGGGCCGGTGTCCCACGAGCAGTACTTC.

The rearrangement uses TRBV11-2 and TRBJ2-1, with D possibly matching TRBD2 (5 bases). Trimming took 5 bases from V and 1 from J, leaving 18 bases between them. CDR1 and CDR2 from the germline V gene are SGHAT and FQNNGV. The length of the CDR3 is 17 residues. The DNA of the CDR3 is TGTGCCAGCAGCCTAATGCAGCGGTCGACTTCCTACAATGAGCAGTTCTTC. Protein sequence: CASSLMQRSTSYNEQFF.

This chain joins TRBV2 and TRBJ1-2; weak D call: TRBD1 (5 bases). The CDR3 contains 13 residues. CDR1 and CDR2 from the germline V gene are SNHLY and FYNNEI. Trimming took 8 bases from V and 6 from J, leaving 16 bases between them. CDR3 nucleotide sequence: TGTGCCAGCCAAGGGGTTATGGTGGATGGCTACACCTTC. Its translation is CASQGVMVDGYTF.

The sample holds one count of this clone. V and J are TRBV28 and TRBJ2-2; D is unclear. CDR1 is MDHEN, CDR2 SYDVKM, per germline. The CDR3 contains 14 residues. Between the trimmed V and J ends, which lost 6 bases and 4 bases, there was a span of 12 bases. The DNA for the CDR3 is TGTGCCAGCAGACTGGCGGTTGGCACCGGGGAGCTGTTTTTT. Residues: CASRLAVGTGELFF.

In regard to this clone: This same CDR3 is encoded by further DNA sequences in the sample. The rearrangement uses TRBV19 and TRBJ1-1, with D maybe TRBD1 (6 bases). The CDR3 spans 14 residues. Germline CDR1 LNHDA, CDR2 SQIVND (reference sequence). Trimming stripped 2 bases from V and 4 bases from J, with 11 bases between. The CDR3 sequence: CASSISQGATEAFF. The CDR3 region has the DNA TGTGCCAGTAGTATATCACAGGGAGCCACTGAAGCTTTCTTT.

V and J are TRBV27 and TRBJ2-1; 9 bases agree with TRBD2. J gave up 8 bases and V 5 bases, and 13 bases lay outside the gene matches. From germline, CDR1 is MNHEY and CDR2 SMNVEV (reference sequence). The CDR3 runs 16 residues. The CDR3 loop reads CASSPSSGTSLDEQFF. DNA for the CDR3: TGTGCCAGCAGTCCGTCTAGCGGGACGTCGTTGGATGAGCAGTTCTTC.

V and J are TRBV27 and TRBJ2-7; D call uncertain. V gave up 7 bases and J gave up 2 bases, with 18 bases separating them. The length of the CDR3 is 15 residues. Germline CDR1 is MNHEY and CDR2 is SMNVEV (reference sequence). This CDR3 reads CASKVQLPSTYEQYF. The CDR3 DNA sequence: TGTGCCAGCAAGGTCCAACTACCATCCACCTACGAGCAGTACTTC.

The V gene is TRBV5-4, the J gene TRBJ2-7, with a weak D call TRBD2 (5 bases). Trimming stripped 3 bases from V and 7 bases from J, with 8 bases between. Looked up from germline, CDR1 is SGHNT and CDR2 is YYREEE (reference sequence). The CDR3 loop spans 11 amino acids. The CDR3 DNA follows: TGTGCCAGCAGCTCGGGCGGGGAGCAGTACTTC. This translates into CASSSGGEQYF.

The rearrangement joins TRBV28 to TRBJ1-2; D unresolved. V was cut by 3 bases and J by 0 bases, with 8 bases left in between. The CDR3 runs 14 residues. Germline V gene data show CDR1 as MDHEN and CDR2 as SYDVKM. The CDR3, as DNA: TGTGCCAGCAGTTTTCGCGGGACTAACTATGGCTACACCTTC. It codes for CASSFRGTNYGYTF.

This clone was observed once. The gene calls are TRBV28 and TRBJ2-7; 12 nucleotides match TRBD2. Trimming at V came to 6 bases and at J to 5 bases, leaving 20 bases not matched to a gene. The germline gives CDR1 MDHEN, CDR2 SYDVKM. The CDR3 has 19 residues. This CDR3 reads CASSRRQTSGRLASHEQYF. Here the CDR3 DNA reads TGTGCCAGCAGCCGCCGTCAGACTAGCGGGAGACTGGCCAGCCACGAGCAGTACTTC.

The J gene is TRBJ2-7, the V gene TRBV7-6; D is undetermined. Germline-derived CDR1 and CDR2 are SGHVS and FNYEAQ. This CDR3 has 13 amino acids. Deletions cut 1 base from V and 6 bases from J, with 10 bases between. The CDR3 here is CASSLGVGPEQYF. In nucleotides, the CDR3 is TGTGCCAGCAGCTTAGGGGTAGGGCCCGAGCAGTACTTC.

The rearrangement uses TRBV7-9 and TRBJ2-1; 7 bases fit TRBD1. The junction had 6 bases not matched to a gene; V was cut back by 7 bases and J by 0 bases. This CDR3 is built from 15 residues. Per germline, CDR1 SEHNR and CDR2 FQNEAQ (reference sequence). The CDR3, as DNA: TGTGCCAGCACTGTCGGGGACAGCTCCTACAATGAGCAGTTCTTC. This translates into CASTVGDSSYNEQFF.